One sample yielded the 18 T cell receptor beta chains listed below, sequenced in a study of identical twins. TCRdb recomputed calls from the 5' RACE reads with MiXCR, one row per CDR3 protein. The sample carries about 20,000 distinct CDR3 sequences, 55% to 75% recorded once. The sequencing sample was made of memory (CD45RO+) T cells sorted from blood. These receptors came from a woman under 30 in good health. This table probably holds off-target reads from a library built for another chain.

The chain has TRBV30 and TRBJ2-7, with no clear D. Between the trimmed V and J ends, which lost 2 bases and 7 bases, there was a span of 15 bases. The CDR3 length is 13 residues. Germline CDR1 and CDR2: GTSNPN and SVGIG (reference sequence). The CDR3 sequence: CAWSLGWGREQYF. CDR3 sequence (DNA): TGTGCCTGGAGTCTAGGTTGGGGAAGGGAGCAGTACTTC.

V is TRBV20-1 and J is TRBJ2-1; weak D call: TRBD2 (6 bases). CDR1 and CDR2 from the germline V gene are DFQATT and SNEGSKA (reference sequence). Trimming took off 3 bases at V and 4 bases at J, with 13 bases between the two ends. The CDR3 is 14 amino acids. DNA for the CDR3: TGCAGTGCTAGGGCCCTAGCGATATACAATGAGCAGTTCTTC. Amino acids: CSARALAIYNEQFF.

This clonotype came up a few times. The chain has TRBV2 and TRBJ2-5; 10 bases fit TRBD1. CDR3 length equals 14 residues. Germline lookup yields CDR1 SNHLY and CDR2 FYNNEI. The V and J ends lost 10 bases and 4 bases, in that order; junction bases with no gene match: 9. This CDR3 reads CATLRDRGGETQYF. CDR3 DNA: TGTGCCACTCTCCGGGACAGGGGTGGAGAGACCCAGTACTTC.

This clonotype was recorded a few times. The DNA of the CDR3 is TGCAGCGTGGCCGGGGACAGGGGTGGAAACACCATATATTTT. It encodes CSVAGDRGGNTIYF. The V call is TRBV29-1, the J call TRBJ1-3; TRBD1 agrees at 10 bases. The CDR3 length is 14 residues. Germline lookup yields CDR1 SQVTM and CDR2 ANQGSEA. Unmatched junction bases numbered 5, after V lost 6 bases and J lost 3 bases.

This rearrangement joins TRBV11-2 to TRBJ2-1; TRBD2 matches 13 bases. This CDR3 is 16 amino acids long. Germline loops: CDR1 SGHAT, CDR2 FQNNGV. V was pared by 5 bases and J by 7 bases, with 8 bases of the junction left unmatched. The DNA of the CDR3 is TGTGCCAGCAGCCCAGCCCCGGGACTAGCGGGGAATGAGCAGTTCTTC. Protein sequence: CASSPAPGLAGNEQFF.

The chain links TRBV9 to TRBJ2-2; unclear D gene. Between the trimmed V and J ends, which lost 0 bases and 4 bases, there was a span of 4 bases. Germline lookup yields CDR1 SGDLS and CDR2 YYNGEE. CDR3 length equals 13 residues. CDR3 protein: CASSVAVTGELFF. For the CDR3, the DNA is TGTGCCAGCAGCGTAGCTGTCACCGGGGAGCTGTTTTTT.

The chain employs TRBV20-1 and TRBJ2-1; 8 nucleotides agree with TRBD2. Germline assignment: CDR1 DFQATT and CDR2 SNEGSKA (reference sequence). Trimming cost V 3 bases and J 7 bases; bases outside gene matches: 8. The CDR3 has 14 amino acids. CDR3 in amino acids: CSARLSGGRNEQFF. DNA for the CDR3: TGCAGTGCTAGGCTTTCGGGCGGGAGGAATGAGCAGTTCTTC.

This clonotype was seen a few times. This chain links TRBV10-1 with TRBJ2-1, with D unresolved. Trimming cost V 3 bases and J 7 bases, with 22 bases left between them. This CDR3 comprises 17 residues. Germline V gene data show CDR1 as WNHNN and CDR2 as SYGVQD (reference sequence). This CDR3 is CASSDPPARIVANEQFF. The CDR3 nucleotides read TGCGCCAGCAGTGACCCTCCGGCAAGAATAGTGGCGAATGAGCAGTTCTTC.

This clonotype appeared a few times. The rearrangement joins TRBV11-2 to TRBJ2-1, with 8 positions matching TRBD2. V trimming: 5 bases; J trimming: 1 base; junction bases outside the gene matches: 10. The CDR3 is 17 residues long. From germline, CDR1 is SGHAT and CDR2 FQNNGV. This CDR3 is CASSRTVLAGSYNEQFF. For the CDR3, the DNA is TGTGCCAGCAGCCGGACCGTTTTAGCGGGATCCTACAATGAGCAGTTCTTC.

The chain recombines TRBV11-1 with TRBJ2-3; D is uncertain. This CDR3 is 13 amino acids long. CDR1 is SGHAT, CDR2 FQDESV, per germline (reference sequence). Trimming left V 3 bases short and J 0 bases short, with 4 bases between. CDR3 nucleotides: TGTGCCAGCAGCTTGGAGAGCACAGATACGCAGTATTTT. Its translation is CASSLESTDTQYF.

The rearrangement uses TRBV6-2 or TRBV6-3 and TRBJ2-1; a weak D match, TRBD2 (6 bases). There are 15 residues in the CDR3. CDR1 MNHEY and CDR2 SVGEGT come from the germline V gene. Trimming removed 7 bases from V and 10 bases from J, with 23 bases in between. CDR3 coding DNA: TGTGCCAGCACCAGACTCCTCACGGGGGTCAGGGAGCAGTTCTTC. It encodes CASTRLLTGVREQFF.

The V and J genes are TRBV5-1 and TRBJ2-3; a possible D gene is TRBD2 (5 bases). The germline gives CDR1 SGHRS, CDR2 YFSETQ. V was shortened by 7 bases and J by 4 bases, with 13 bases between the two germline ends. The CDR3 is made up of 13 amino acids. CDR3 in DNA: TGCGCCAGCTTTCCAGACGGGGCAGATACGCAGTATTTT. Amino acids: CASFPDGADTQYF.

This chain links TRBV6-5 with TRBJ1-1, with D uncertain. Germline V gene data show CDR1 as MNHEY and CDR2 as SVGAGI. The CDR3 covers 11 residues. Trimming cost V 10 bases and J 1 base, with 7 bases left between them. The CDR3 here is CATVSNTEAFF. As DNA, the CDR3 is TGTGCCACTGTATCGAACACTGAAGCTTTCTTT.

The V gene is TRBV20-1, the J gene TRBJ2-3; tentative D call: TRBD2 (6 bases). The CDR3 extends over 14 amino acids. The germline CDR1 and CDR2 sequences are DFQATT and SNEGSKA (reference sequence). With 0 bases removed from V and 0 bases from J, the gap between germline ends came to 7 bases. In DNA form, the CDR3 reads TGCAGTGCTAGAGAAAGCGGGAGCACAGATACGCAGTATTTT. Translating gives CSARESGSTDTQYF.

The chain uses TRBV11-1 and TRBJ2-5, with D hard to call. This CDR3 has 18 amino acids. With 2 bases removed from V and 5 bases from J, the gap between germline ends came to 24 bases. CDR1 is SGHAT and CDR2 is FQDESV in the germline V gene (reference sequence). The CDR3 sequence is CASSLSKGLNRPMETQYF. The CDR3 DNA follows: TGTGCCAGCAGCTTAAGTAAGGGTCTAAATCGACCCATGGAGACCCAGTACTTC.

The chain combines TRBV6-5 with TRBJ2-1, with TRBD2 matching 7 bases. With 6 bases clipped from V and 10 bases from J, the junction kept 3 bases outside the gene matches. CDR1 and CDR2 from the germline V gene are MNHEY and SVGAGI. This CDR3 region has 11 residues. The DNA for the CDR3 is TGTGCCAGCAGCCGGGGGGAAGAGCAGTTCTTC. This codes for CASSRGEEQFF.

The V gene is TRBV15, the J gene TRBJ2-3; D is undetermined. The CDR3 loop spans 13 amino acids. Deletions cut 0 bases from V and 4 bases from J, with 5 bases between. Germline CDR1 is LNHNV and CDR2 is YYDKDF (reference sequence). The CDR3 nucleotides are TGTGCCACCAGCAGAGATCCCCCAGATACGCAGTATTTT. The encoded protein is CATSRDPPDTQYF.

The CDR3 nucleotides read TGTGCCAGCAGCTTAGGTGGAGGGACCACCAATGAGCAGTTCTTC. Its translation is CASSLGGGTTNEQFF. The rearrangement uses TRBV11-3 and TRBJ2-1; the D gene is possibly TRBD2 (6 bases). The V end lost 1 base, the J end lost 6 bases, and 13 bases lay between the germline ends. The CDR3 runs 15 residues. CDR1 and CDR2 (germline): SGHNT, YENEEA.